This T cell receptor (beta chain) was obtained from a study of T cell responses to AZD1222 COVID-19 vaccine. Study results and caveats: Reports say nearly half of spike-specific TCRs go after unmutated variant regions. Across spike, vaccine-associated CD4 TCRs were found, dominant at 160-218 and 743-854. Donors were largely white British and mainly female; clonal diversity was possibly underestimated.

The CDR3 has 14 amino acids. Trimming removed 6 bases at V and 0 bases at J, with 12 bases between. Germline V gene sequence: CDR1 LNHDA, CDR2 SQIVND (reference sequence). Note on this clone: Its specificity is unknown.

TCRdb's table, derived via immunoSEQ multiplex PCR, lists solely in-frame clones and lacks some. This sample has hundreds of thousands of clones; 85% to 95% occur once, and the top ten carry over 0.95%. The sequenced sample was peripheral blood, obtained on day 0 of MenACWY control vaccination. The receptor was derived from an adult in good health. This chain connects TRBV19 to TRBJ2-7; tentative D call: TRBD1 (6 bases). The CDR3 bases are TGTGCCAGTAGCCGACAGGTGAGCTCCTACGAGCAGTACTTC. The encoded protein is CASSRQVSSYEQYF.